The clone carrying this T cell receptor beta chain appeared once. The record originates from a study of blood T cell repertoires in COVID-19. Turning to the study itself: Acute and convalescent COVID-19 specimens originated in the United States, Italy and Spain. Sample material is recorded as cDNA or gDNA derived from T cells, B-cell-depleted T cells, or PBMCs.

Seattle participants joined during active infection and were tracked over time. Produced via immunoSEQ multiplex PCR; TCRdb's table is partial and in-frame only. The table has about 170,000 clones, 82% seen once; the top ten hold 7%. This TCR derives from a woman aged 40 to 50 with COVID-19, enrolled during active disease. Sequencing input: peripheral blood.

CDR3 nucleotides: TGTGCCAGCAGCGCCTGGACAGGAGACTACGAGCAGTACTTC. It codes for CASSAWTGDYEQYF. This rearrangement joins TRBV9 to TRBJ2-7; 7 bases map to TRBD1. The CDR3 extends over 14 amino acids. J was trimmed by 3 bases and V by 3 bases; bases with no gene match: 6. The germline gives CDR1 SGDLS, CDR2 YYNGEE.